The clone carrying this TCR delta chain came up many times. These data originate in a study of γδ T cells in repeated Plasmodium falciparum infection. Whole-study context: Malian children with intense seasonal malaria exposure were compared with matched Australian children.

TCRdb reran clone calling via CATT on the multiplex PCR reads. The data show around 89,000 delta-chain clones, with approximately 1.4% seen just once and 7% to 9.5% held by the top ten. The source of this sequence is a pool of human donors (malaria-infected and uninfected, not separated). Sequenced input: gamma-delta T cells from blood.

The CDR3 nucleotides are TGTGCTCTTGGGGAACTCCCGAAGAAGCCGCTCTGGGGTAACACCGATAAACTCATCTTT. Protein sequence: CALGELPKKPLWGNTDKLIF. The chain is built from TRDV1 and TRDJ1; perhaps TRDD3 as D (6 bases). Germline CDR1 is TSWWSYY and CDR2 is QGS. CDR3 size: 20 residues. V gave up 0 bases and J gave up 0 bases, with 23 bases separating them.